Sequencing of this T cell receptor beta chain was carried out in a study of T cell changes during pregnancy in multiple sclerosis. Produced via immunoSEQ multiplex PCR; TCRdb's table is partial and in-frame only. This repertoire shows 30,000 or so clones, 85% to 90% found once; its top ten account for 0.8%. This sequence originates from a female donor with multiple sclerosis, enrolled in a pregnancy study. Sequenced material: CD4+ T cells from peripheral blood mononuclear cells, taken in the second trimester of pregnancy.

The CDR3: CASRGYRGNSPLHF. Here the CDR3 DNA reads TGTGCCAGCAGAGGTTACAGGGGTAATTCACCCCTCCACTTT. The genes are TRBV2 and TRBJ1-6, with TRBD1 matching 7 bases. The V gene end was trimmed by 6 bases and the J gene end by 6 bases; junction bases not matched to a gene: 5. The V gene's germline CDR1 is SNHLY and CDR2 FYNNEI. The CDR3 extends over 14 amino acids.